A selection of T cell receptor beta chains follows, all from one sample in a study of T-cell memory formation after mild COVID-19. TCRdb used MiXCR to reprocess the 5' RACE reads, holding one entry per CDR3 protein. Altogether about 290,000 distinct CDR3 sequences are present, roughly 15% being singletons, with the ten largest covering roughly a fifth. The sequenced sample was PBMCs or a T cell subset sorted from them (not recorded which). These receptors all stem from a man aged 18 to 30 who had mild COVID-19 (a few samples of this study predate the infection). Cell type and time point are not known. CDR3s leave out the opening cysteine and the closing phenylalanine or tryptophan.

j_call v_call cdr3_aa
TRBJ1-5 TRBV12-5 ASGSNREPQH
TRBJ2-5 TRBV9 ASSVGKTQY
TRBJ2-2 TRBV4-1 ASSRVRVVRSNTGELF
TRBJ1-1 TRBV11-2 ASSPQGLKAF
TRBJ1-5 TRBV7-8 ASSRGQGAHQPQH
TRBJ1-4 TRBV5-1 ASSPTGGNEKLF
TRBJ1-2 TRBV9 ASSAPGPTDYGYT
TRBJ2-7 TRBV11-2 ASSLDQVYEQY
TRBJ2-1 TRBV10-3 AISGLAGGQEQF
TRBJ1-2 TRBV9 ASSPSVGQFGGYT
TRBJ2-4 TRBV14 ASSQLTGGSDIQY
TRBJ2-7 TRBV18 ASSPPMGYEQY
TRBJ1-1 TRBV5-8 ASSPPATGGSMNTEAF
TRBJ1-2 TRBV29-1 SAPQGGYGYT
TRBJ1-1 TRBV7-6 ASSLGGTGATEAF
TRBJ2-1 TRBV5-4 ASSFERSSYNEQF
TRBJ1-5 TRBV18 ASSPRYSNQPQH
TRBJ1-1 TRBV19 ASNSRDRGNTEAF
TRBJ1-2 TRBV9 ASSVATAGPGGYT
TRBJ2-1 TRBV7-9 ASSLAQINEQF
TRBJ1-5 TRBV6-2/TRBV6-3 ASSSPGQHSYSNQPQH
TRBJ2-5 TRBV7-2 ASSLGLTFGETQY
TRBJ2-7 TRBV18 ASSPMNPAGGPYEQY
TRBJ2-1 TRBV7-2 ASSGGTGGEQF
TRBJ1-1 TRBV7-8 ASSLLVDRNTEAF
TRBJ1-2 TRBV4-2 ASRESRVGYGYT
TRBJ1-3 TRBV12-3/TRBV12-4 ASEGSRGDTIY
TRBJ1-6 TRBV28 ASSLRGYSPLH
TRBJ2-5 TRBV24-1 ATGYGTEETQY
TRBJ2-3 TRBV10-3 AISGLGTGRVSTDTQY
TRBJ2-2 TRBV28 ASIRPGGLNTGELF
TRBJ2-3 TRBV10-1 ASSDVGDRDPDTQY
TRBJ2-3 TRBV20-1 SARVASGAPDTQY
TRBJ2-1 TRBV7-6 ASSPQERVYNEQF
TRBJ1-2 TRBV28 AGSVGGGYGYT
TRBJ2-7 TRBV27 ASSLTDGPYEQY
TRBJ1-6 TRBV5-1 ASSLAGIVYNSPLH
TRBJ2-5 TRBV12-3/TRBV12-4 ASSHTSGGNLEETQY
TRBJ2-1 TRBV6-5 ASSYGLANPVEQF
TRBJ1-5 TRBV7-2 ASSLASGHSRRDSNQPQH
TRBJ2-7 TRBV7-6 ASAPLPEQY
TRBJ1-1 TRBV4-2 ASSQDPGQANTEAF
TRBJ1-1 TRBV4-2 ASSQGSGYAF
TRBJ2-2 TRBV5-1 ASSPGPGFSGELF
TRBJ2-7 TRBV12-3/TRBV12-4 ASSLEAEQY
TRBJ1-3 TRBV7-2 ASSLVRAGNTIY
TRBJ2-1 TRBV5-6 ASSLGLTGGGNEQF
TRBJ1-4 TRBV7-2 ASSLARDEKLF
TRBJ2-3 TRBV15 ATSRVRGAPDGTDTQY